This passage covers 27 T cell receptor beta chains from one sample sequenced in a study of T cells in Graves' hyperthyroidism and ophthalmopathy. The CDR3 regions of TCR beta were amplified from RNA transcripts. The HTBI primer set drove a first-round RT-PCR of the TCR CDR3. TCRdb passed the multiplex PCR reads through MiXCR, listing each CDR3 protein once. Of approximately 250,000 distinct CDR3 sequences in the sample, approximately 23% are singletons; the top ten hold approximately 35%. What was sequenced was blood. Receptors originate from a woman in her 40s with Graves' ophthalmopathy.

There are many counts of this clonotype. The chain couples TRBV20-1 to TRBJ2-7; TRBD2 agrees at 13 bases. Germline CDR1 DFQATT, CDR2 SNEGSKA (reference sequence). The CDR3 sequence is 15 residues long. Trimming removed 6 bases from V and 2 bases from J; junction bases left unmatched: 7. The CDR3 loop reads CSARPTSGRAYEQYF. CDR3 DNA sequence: TGCAGTGCCAGACCTACTAGCGGGAGGGCCTACGAGCAGTACTTC.

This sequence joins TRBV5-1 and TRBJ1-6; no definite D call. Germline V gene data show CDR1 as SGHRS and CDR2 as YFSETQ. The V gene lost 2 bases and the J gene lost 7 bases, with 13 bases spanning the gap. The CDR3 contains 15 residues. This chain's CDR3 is CASSFFGEENSPLHF. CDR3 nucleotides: TGCGCCAGCAGCTTTTTCGGGGAAGAAAATTCACCCCTCCACTTT.

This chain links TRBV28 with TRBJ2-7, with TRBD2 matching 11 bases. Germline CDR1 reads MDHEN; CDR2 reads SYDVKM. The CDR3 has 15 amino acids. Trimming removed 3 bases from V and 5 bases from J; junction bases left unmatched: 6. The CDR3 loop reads CASSFVLAGAHEQYF. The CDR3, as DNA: TGTGCCAGCAGTTTTGTACTAGCGGGAGCCCACGAGCAGTACTTC.

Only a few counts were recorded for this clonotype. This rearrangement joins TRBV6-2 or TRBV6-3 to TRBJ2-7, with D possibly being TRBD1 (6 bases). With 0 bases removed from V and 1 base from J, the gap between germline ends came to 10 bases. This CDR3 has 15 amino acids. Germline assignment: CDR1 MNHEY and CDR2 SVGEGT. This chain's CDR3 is CASSYSDRHSYEQYF. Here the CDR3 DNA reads TGTGCCAGCAGTTACTCCGACAGGCATTCCTACGAGCAGTACTTC.

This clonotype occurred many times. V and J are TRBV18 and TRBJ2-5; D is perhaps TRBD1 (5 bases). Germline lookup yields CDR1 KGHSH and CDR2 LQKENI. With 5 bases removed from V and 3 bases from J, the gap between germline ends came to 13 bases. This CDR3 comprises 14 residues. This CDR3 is CASSTETAEETQYF. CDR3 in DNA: TGTGCCAGCTCAACAGAGACAGCCGAAGAGACCCAGTACTTC.

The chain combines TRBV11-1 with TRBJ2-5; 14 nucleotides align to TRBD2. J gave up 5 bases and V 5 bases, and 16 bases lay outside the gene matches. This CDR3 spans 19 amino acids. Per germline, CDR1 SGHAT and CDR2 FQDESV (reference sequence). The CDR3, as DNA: TGTGCCAGCAGCGGTGGGACTAGCGGGAGAGGGGTAGCTGGGGAGACCCAGTACTTC. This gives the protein CASSGGTSGRGVAGETQYF.

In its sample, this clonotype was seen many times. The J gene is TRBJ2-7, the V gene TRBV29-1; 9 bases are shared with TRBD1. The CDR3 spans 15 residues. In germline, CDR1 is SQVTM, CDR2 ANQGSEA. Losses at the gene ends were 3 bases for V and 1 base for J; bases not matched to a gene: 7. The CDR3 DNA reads TGCAGCGTTGAGGGGGACAGGGAGGCGTCCTACGAGCAGTACTTC. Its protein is CSVEGDREASYEQYF.

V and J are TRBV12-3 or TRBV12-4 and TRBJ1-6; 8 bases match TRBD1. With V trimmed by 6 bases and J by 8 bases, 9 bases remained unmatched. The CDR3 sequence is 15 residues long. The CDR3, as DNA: TGTGCCAGCAGCCGCCGGACAGGGCGAGATTCACCCCTCCACTTT. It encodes CASSRRTGRDSPLHF.

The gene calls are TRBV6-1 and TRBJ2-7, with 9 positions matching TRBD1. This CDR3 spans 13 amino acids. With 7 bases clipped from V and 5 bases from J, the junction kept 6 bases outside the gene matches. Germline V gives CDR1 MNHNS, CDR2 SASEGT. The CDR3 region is CASIGTGFNEQYF. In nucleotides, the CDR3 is TGTGCCAGCATCGGGACAGGGTTCAACGAGCAGTACTTC.

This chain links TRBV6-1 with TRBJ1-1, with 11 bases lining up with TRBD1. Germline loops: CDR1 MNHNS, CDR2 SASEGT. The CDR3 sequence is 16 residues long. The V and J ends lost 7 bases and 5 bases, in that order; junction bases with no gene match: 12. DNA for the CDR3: TGTGCCAGCACAATCTCGGACAGGGGGCTTAGGACTGAAGCTTTCTTT. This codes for CASTISDRGLRTEAFF.

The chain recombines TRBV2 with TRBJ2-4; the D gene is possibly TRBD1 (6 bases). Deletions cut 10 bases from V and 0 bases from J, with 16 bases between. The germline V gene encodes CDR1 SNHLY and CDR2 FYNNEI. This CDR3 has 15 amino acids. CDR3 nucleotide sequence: TGTGCCACCCAGGAGGACAGACTAGCCAAAAACATTCAGTACTTC. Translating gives CATQEDRLAKNIQYF.

CDR3 sequence reads: CASSLWGENTGELFF. Here the CDR3 DNA reads TGTGCCAGCAGTTTATGGGGTGAGAACACCGGGGAGCTGTTTTTT. V gene TRBV28 combines with J gene TRBJ2-2; D not resolved. Germline V gives CDR1 MDHEN, CDR2 SYDVKM. Deletions cut 0 bases from V and 1 base from J, with 6 bases between. This CDR3 contains 15 residues.

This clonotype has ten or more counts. CDR3 nucleotide sequence: TGCAGCGTTAGACAGGGGAGAACTGAAGCTTTCTTT. Amino acid sequence: CSVRQGRTEAFF. The chain has TRBV29-1 and TRBJ1-1; 8 bases are a match to TRBD1. Trimming removed 5 bases from V and 5 bases from J; junction bases left unmatched: 4. The germline V gene encodes CDR1 SQVTM and CDR2 ANQGSEA. This CDR3 is 12 amino acids long. Looking up the rest from reference TRBV29-1 and TRBJ1-1 gives the full variable domain: SAVISQKPSRDICQRGTSLTIQCQVDSQVTMMFWYRQQPGQSLTLIATANQGSEATYESGFVIDKFPISRPNLTFSTLTVSNMSPEDSSIYLCSVRQGRTEAFFGQGTRLTVV.

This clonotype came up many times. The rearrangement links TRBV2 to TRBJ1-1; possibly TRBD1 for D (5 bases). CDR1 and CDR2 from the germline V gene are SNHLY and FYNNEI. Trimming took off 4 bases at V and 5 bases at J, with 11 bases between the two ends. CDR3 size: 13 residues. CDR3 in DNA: TGTGCCAGCAGTGCTACCAGGGAAACTGAAGCTTTCTTT. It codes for CASSATRETEAFF.

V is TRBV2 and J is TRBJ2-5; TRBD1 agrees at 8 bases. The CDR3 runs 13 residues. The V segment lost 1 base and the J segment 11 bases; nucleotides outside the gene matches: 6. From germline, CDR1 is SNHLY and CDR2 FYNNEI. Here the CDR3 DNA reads TGTGCCAGCAGTGAAGATCACGGACAGGGACAGTACTTC. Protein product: CASSEDHGQGQYF.

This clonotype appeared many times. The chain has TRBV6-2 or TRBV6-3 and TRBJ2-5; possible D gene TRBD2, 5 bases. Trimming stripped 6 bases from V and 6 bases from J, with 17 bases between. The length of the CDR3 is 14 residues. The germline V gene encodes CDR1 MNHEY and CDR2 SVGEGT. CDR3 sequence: CASSSEIDGKTQYF. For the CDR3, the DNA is TGTGCCAGCAGCTCCGAAATCGACGGGAAGACCCAGTACTTC.

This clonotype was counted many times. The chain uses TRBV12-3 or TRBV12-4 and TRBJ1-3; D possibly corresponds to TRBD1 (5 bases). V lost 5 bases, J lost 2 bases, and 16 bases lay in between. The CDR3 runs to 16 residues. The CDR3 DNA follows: TGTGCCAGCAGTCCCAGTCAGGGAAGGGCTGGAAACACCATATATTTT. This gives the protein CASSPSQGRAGNTIYF.

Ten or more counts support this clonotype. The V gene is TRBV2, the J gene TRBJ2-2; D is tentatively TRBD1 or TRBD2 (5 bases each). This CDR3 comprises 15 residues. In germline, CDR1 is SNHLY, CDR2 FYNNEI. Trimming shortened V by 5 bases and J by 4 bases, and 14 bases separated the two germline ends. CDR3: CASSRGGHLTGELFF. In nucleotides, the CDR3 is TGTGCCAGCAGTCGGGGCGGGCACCTCACCGGGGAGCTGTTTTTT.

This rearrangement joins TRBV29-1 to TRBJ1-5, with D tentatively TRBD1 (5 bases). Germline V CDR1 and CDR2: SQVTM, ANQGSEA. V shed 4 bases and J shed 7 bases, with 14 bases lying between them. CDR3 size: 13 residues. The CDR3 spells CSVVMGAGQPQHF. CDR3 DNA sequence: TGCAGCGTTGTTATGGGTGCAGGGCAGCCCCAGCATTTT.

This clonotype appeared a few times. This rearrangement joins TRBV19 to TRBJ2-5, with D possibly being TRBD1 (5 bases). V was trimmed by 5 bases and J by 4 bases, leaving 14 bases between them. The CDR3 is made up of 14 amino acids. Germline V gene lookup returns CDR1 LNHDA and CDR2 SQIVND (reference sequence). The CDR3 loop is CASSPGQNLETQYF. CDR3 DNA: TGTGCCAGTAGTCCAGGGCAGAACCTAGAGACCCAGTACTTC.

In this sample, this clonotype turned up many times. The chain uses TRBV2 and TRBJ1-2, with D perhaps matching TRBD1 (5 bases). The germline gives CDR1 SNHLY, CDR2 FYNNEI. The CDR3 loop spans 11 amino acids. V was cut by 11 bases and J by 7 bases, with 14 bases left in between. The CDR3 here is CAGTVAVGYTF. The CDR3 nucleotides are TGTGCCGGGACTGTAGCGGTTGGCTACACCTTC.

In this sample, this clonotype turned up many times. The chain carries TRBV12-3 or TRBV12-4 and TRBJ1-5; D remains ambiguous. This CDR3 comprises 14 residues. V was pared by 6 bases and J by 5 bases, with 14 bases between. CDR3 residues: CASSGLWGYQPQHF. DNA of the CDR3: TGTGCCAGCAGCGGCCTTTGGGGATATCAGCCCCAGCATTTT.

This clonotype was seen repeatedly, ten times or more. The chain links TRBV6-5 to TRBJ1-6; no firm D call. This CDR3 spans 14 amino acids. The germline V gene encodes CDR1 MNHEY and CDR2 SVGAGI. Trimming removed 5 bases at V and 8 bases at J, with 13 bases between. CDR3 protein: CASSPRVRDSPLHF. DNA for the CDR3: TGTGCCAGCAGTCCGAGGGTGAGGGATTCACCCCTCCACTTT.

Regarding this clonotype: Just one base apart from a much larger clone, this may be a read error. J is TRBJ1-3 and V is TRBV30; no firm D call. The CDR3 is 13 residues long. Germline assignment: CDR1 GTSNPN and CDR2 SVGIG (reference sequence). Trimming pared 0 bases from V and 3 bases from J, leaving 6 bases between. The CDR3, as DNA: TGTGCCTGGAGTGTCGCCGGTGGAAACACCATATATTTT. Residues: CAWSVAGGNTIYF.

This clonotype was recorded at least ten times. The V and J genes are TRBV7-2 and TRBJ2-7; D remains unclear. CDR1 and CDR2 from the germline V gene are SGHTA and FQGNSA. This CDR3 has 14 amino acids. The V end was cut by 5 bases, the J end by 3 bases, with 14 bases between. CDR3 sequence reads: CASSPRAGNYEQYF. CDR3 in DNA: TGTGCCAGCAGCCCACGGGCCGGCAACTACGAGCAGTACTTC.

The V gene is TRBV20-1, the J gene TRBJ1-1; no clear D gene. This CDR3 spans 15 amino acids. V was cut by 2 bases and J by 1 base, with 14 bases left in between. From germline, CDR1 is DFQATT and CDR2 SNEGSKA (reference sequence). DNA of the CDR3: TGCAGTGCTAGATATGGGCCGTCCCAGAACACTGAAGCTTTCTTT. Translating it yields CSARYGPSQNTEAFF.

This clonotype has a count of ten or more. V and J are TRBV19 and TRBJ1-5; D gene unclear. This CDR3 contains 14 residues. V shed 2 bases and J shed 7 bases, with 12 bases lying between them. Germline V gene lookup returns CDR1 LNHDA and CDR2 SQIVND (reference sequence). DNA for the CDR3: TGTGCCAGTAGTATACAAGGTGGGAGACAGCCCCAGCATTTT. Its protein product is CASSIQGGRQPQHF.